The 12 T cell receptor beta chains below all came from one sample that was sequenced in a study of cytomegalovirus exposure and HLA in healthy donors. 60 Vbeta and 13 Jbeta primers were used in PCR. Sequenced by immunoSEQ multiplex PCR; TCRdb stores in-frame clones only, minus some. The table includes over 100,000 clones, about 79% detected once. The sample comprised PBMCs. The receptor set was obtained from a female donor in good health and CMV-seropositive.

The CDR3 reads CATREYSNQPQHF. CDR3 DNA: TGTGCCACCCGGGAGTATAGCAATCAGCCCCAGCATTTT. This chain joins TRBV6-5 and TRBJ1-5; D not certain. Looked up from germline, CDR1 is MNHEY and CDR2 is SVGAGI. CDR3 length equals 13 residues. Trimming removed 10 bases at V and 0 bases at J, with 10 bases between.

The chain combines TRBV2 with TRBJ2-2; D is uncertain. Germline V lookup: CDR1 SNHLY, CDR2 FYNNEI. The germline V and J ends were trimmed by 8 bases and 4 bases, with 11 bases remaining between them. The CDR3 extends over 13 amino acids. The CDR3: CASSPMSTGELFF. The CDR3 DNA sequence: TGTGCCAGCTCTCCCATGAGCACCGGGGAGCTGTTTTTT.

This clone has a handful of counts. The chain couples TRBV28 to TRBJ2-3; no definite D call. Trimming took off 4 bases at V and 0 bases at J, with 11 bases between the two ends. The CDR3 totals 15 residues. The V gene's germline CDR1 is MDHEN and CDR2 SYDVKM. CDR3 bases: TGTGCCAGCAGTTCCCCGACACGAAGCACAGATACGCAGTATTTT. This codes for CASSSPTRSTDTQYF. The full variable domain, rest sourced from reference TRBV28 and TRBJ2-3, is DVKVTQSSRYLVKRTGEKVFLECVQDMDHENMFWYRQDPGLGLRLIYFSYDVKMKEKGDIPEGYSVSREKKERFSLILESASTNQTSMYLCASSSPTRSTDTQYFGPGTRLTVL.

The gene calls are TRBV5-1 and TRBJ1-1; D gene unclear. The CDR3 spans 14 residues. The germline V gene encodes CDR1 SGHRS and CDR2 YFSETQ. V lost 4 bases to trimming and J lost 2 bases, with 12 bases between them. CDR3 nucleotide sequence: TGCGCCAGCAGCGTTGATGGCCGAAACACTGAAGCTTTCTTT. This codes for CASSVDGRNTEAFF.

The J gene is TRBJ2-7, the V gene TRBV30; tentatively, D is TRBD1 (6 bases). CDR1 and CDR2 from the germline V gene are GTSNPN and SVGIG (reference sequence). The CDR3 sequence is 15 residues long. V lost 2 bases and J 4 bases, leaving 18 bases between the germline ends. The CDR3 region has the DNA TGTGCCTGGAGTTTCACCACAGGGTTGAGATACGAGCAGTACTTC. As protein: CAWSFTTGLRYEQYF. Full variable domain (missing parts from reference TRBV30 and TRBJ2-7): SQTIHQWPATLVQPVGSPLSLECTVEGTSNPNLYWYRQAAGRGLQLLFYSVGIGQISSEVPQNLSASRPQDRQFILSSKKLLLSDSGFYLCAWSFTTGLRYEQYFGPGTRLTVT.

This clone was found once. This chain connects TRBV2 to TRBJ2-3; TRBD2 is a possible D gene (5 bases). The V gene's germline CDR1 is SNHLY and CDR2 FYNNEI. The CDR3 is 18 amino acids. V lost 4 bases to trimming and J lost 3 bases, with 23 bases between them. CDR3 nucleotides: TGTGCCAGCAGTGTAGGTCTTTTGGCAGGAGGTTGGACAGATACGCAGTATTTT. As protein: CASSVGLLAGGWTDTQYF.

The rearrangement joins TRBV29-1 to TRBJ2-7, with 10 bases that match TRBD2. Trimming took 3 bases from V and 0 from J; bases not matched to a gene: 2. The CDR3 extends over 14 amino acids. The germline CDR1 and CDR2 sequences are SQVTM and ANQGSEA. The CDR3 loop reads CSVDSSGSSYEQYF. CDR3 bases: TGCAGCGTTGATTCTAGCGGGAGCTCCTACGAGCAGTACTTC.

This clone has more than one count but fewer than ten. J is TRBJ2-5 and V is TRBV5-6, with D maybe TRBD2 (5 bases). The CDR3 has 15 amino acids. Germline V gene data show CDR1 as SGHDT and CDR2 as YYEEEE. Trimming cost V 0 bases and J 5 bases, with 14 bases left between them. The CDR3 DNA reads as TGTGCCAGCAGCTTGGCCCCGAGTACGGGGGAGACCCAGTACTTC. It translates to CASSLAPSTGETQYF.

The chain carries TRBV5-1 and TRBJ2-1; TRBD2 matches at 9 bases. Germline V gene data show CDR1 as SGHRS and CDR2 as YFSETQ. Germline trimming cut 4 bases from V and 7 bases from J; bases unmatched to any gene: 12. This CDR3 has 16 amino acids. As DNA, the CDR3 is TGCGCCAGCAGCCTCAGGTCAGGCGGGGGGGATAATGAGCAGTTCTTC. Residues: CASSLRSGGGDNEQFF.

The count of this clone is one. V and J are TRBV19 and TRBJ2-6; D perhaps matches TRBD1 (6 bases). Trimming cost V 6 bases and J 0 bases, with 6 bases left between them. Germline CDR1 reads LNHDA; CDR2 reads SQIVND (reference sequence). The CDR3 totals 14 residues. The chain's CDR3 is CASRQGSGANVLTF. The CDR3 DNA follows: TGTGCCAGTAGACAGGGCTCTGGGGCCAACGTCCTGACTTTC. The full variable domain, its missing parts supplied by reference TRBV19 and TRBJ2-6, is DGGITQSPKYLFRKEGQNVTLSCEQNLNHDAMYWYRQDPGQGLRLIYYSQIVNDFQKGDIAEGYSVSREKKESFPLTVTSAQKNPTAFYLCASRQGSGANVLTFGAGSRLTVL.

The chain combines TRBV7-6 with TRBJ2-7, with 9 bases identical to TRBD2. Germline trimming cut 1 base from V and 6 bases from J; bases unmatched to any gene: 10. The germline CDR1 and CDR2 sequences are SGHVS and FNYEAQ. The CDR3 is 16 amino acids. CDR3 region: CASSLDPKGGRGEQYF. The CDR3, as DNA: TGTGCCAGCAGCTTAGACCCGAAGGGCGGGAGGGGCGAGCAGTACTTC. The full variable domain, completed using reference TRBV7-6 and TRBJ2-7, is GAGVSQSPRYKVTKRGQDVALRCDPISGHVSLYWYRQALGQGPEFLTYFNYEAQQDKSGLPNDRFSAERPEGSISTLTIQRTEQRDSAMYRCASSLDPKGGRGEQYFGPGTRLTVT.

The rearrangement uses TRBV15 and TRBJ2-7; D may be TRBD2 (6 bases). This CDR3 contains 17 residues. The ends were cut back, 0 bases at V and 0 bases at J, with 15 bases in the middle. Germline CDR1 is LNHNV and CDR2 is YYDKDF (reference sequence). In DNA, the CDR3 is TGTGCCACCAGCAGAGATCTCGGCGGGGCTAGCTCCTACGAGCAGTACTTC. Translation: CATSRDLGGASSYEQYF.